This T cell receptor (beta chain) was observed in a study of OX40 agonist ivuxolimab in advanced cancers. Repertoires were generated with immunoSEQ multiplex PCR, while TCRdb's copy carries only in-frame clones and drops some. Of around 70,000 clones in the sample, around nine tenths were seen once. Per the germline V gene, CDR1 is KGHSH and CDR2 is LQKENI. The CDR3 loop spans 15 amino acids. V was clipped by 0 bases and J by 3 bases; unmatched bases: 3. The input for sequencing was CD4+ or CD8+ T cells sorted from blood, taken in a trial of the OX40 agonist ivuxolimab. The chain uses TRBV18 and TRBJ2-3; 7 bases are shared with TRBD2. This TCR was sampled from an adult with an advanced solid tumor such as melanoma, head and neck, liver or kidney cancer. The CDR3 loop is CASSPPMGGTDTQYF. The CDR3 nucleotides are TGTGCCAGCTCACCACCGATGGGGGGGACAGATACGCAGTATTTT.